The 8 T cell receptor beta chains below were found in one sample sequenced in a study of read filtering for tumor transcriptome and immune sequencing. Molecular barcoded adaptors covering alpha/delta and beta/gamma chains were used on around 370 ng RNA. TCRdb itself ran the reads through MiXCR, one entry per CDR3 protein. Here the sample spans approximately 61,000 distinct CDR3 sequences, roughly a fifth being singletons. Material: a population of CD138-negative cells sorted from bone marrow. The receptor set was obtained from a donor over 35 with multiple myeloma.

At least ten counts were recorded for this clonotype. The gene calls are TRBV11-2 and TRBJ2-7; possibly TRBD2 for D (5 bases). Germline V gene lookup returns CDR1 SGHAT and CDR2 FQNNGV. Trimming took off 5 bases at V and 1 base at J, with 12 bases between the two ends. This CDR3 is 14 amino acids long. The chain's CDR3 is CASSRTRGSYEQYF. In DNA, the CDR3 is TGTGCCAGCAGCCGAACCCGGGGATCCTACGAGCAGTACTTC. Together with reference TRBV11-2 and TRBJ2-7, the CDR3 gives the full variable domain: EAGVAQSPRYKIIEKRQSVAFWCNPISGHATLYWYQQILGQGPKLLIQFQNNGVVDDSQLPKDRFSAERLKGVDSTLKIQPAKLEDSAVYLCASSRTRGSYEQYFGPGTRLTVT.

This clonotype was detected only a few times. The chain carries TRBV20-1 and TRBJ1-4; 8 nucleotides agree with TRBD1. Trimming at V came to 0 bases and at J to 4 bases, leaving 1 base not matched to a gene. The CDR3 covers 14 residues. The germline CDR1 and CDR2 sequences are DFQATT and SNEGSKA (reference sequence). The CDR3 DNA reads as TGCAGTGCTAGAGAAGACAGGGGTAATGAAAAACTGTTTTTT. It is translated as CSAREDRGNEKLFF.

As regards this clonotype: A read error may produce the germline difference seen at one junction end. V gene TRBV29-1 combines with J gene TRBJ2-1; 9 positions match TRBD1. Per the germline V gene, CDR1 is SQVTM and CDR2 is ANQGSEA. There are 13 residues in the CDR3. In nucleotides, the CDR3 is TGCAGCCTTGTCAGGACAGGGGTTAATGAACAGTTCTTC. Translated: CSLVRTGVNEQFF.

As for this clonotype: The likely explanation is a read error, given a far larger clone one base away. Since no conserved phenylalanine or tryptophan closes the CDR3, a read error is the likely cause. V gene TRBV6-5 combines with J gene TRBJ2-1; D may be TRBD1 (8 bases). Germline CDR1 is MNHEY and CDR2 is SVGAGI. The CDR3 totals 16 residues. V dropped 6 bases and J dropped 7 bases, with 22 bases sitting between them. Here the CDR3 DNA reads TGTGCCAGCAGGGGAGGGGTAGGACAGGGTAAAAATGAGCAGTTCTCC. It yields the protein CASRGGVGQGKNEQFS.

On this clonotype itself: A much larger clone is a single base away; this may be a read error. The chain carries TRBV12-3 or TRBV12-4 and TRBJ2-3, with TRBD2 matching 7 bases. Trimming took 2 bases from V and 6 from J; bases not matched to a gene: 11. The CDR3 sequence is 16 residues long. CDR3 residues: CASSLRQGGVSDTQYF. The CDR3 DNA is TGTGCCAGCAGTTTAAGGCAGGGAGGGGTCAGCGATACGCAGTATTTT.

This clonotype came up many times. The V and J genes are TRBV11-2 and TRBJ2-7, with 10 bases lining up with TRBD1. This CDR3 contains 15 residues. V shed 4 bases, J shed 2 bases, and the junction held 5 bases outside the gene matches. From germline, CDR1 is SGHAT and CDR2 FQNNGV. The CDR3 DNA is TGTGCCAGCAGCTCGGACAGGGGGGCAACCTACGAGCAGTACTTC. Amino acids: CASSSDRGATYEQYF.

The CDR3 sequence: CASRDDNRDGNQPQHF. CDR3 nucleotides: TGTGCCAGCAGGGACGATAACAGGGATGGCAATCAGCCCCAGCATTTT. The gene calls are TRBV6-1 and TRBJ1-5, with a possible D match to TRBD1 (6 bases). The V end lost 6 bases, the J end lost 2 bases, and 17 bases lay between the germline ends. The CDR3 spans 16 residues. Germline CDR1 reads MNHNS; CDR2 reads SASEGT.

The CDR3 loop reads CASSEQSSRKLFF. DNA of the CDR3: TGTGCCAGCAGTGAGCAGTCTTCTAGGAAACTGTTTTTT. This chain connects TRBV2 to TRBJ1-4; D remains ambiguous. This CDR3 is 13 amino acids long. Trimming pared 3 bases from V and 11 bases from J, leaving 13 bases between. In germline, CDR1 is SNHLY, CDR2 FYNNEI.